Listed below are T cell receptor beta chains from one sample, sequenced in a study of CD8 T cells in Susac syndrome. TCRdb called the immunoSEQ multiplex PCR reads again in MiXCR, with one record for every CDR3 protein. The sample includes 200,000 to 300,000 distinct CDR3 sequences, 90% to 95% of them seen just once. Sequenced: CD4+ T cells from PBMCs. The receptors were sampled from a human donor with multiple sclerosis. Each CDR3 is given without its conserved first and last residue. Rows give clone size only sometimes, using once, few, many, or a class for an expanded clone.

TRBV9	NA	ASSGGSSGRADTQY
TRBV9	NA	ASSPVGTGMTEAF
TRBV7-3	NA	ASSPSGGSTDTQY
TRBV4-1	NA	ASSQDWGGYEQY
TRBV20-1	NA	SAGRTGGDQPQH
TRBV2	NA	ASSRSVGSGYT
TRBV5-4	once	ASSFARGTGELF
TRBV3-1	NA	ASSQGDRGQEQY
TRBV7-3	NA	ASSLTGGGVTEAF
TRBV12-3/TRBV12-4	NA	ASSAGTGVSNQPQH
TRBV3-1	NA	ASSPWTSGGRDTDTQY
TRBV19	NA	ATTPPGDSNEKLF
TRBV6-5	NA	ASSPALRDTQY
TRBV3-1	NA	ASSPILGPRY
TRBV18	NA	ASSPLNRGSEQF
TRBV5-1	NA	ASSPLPDRDYEQY
TRBV30	NA	AWSASTGKKSPLH
TRBV12-3/TRBV12-4	NA	ASRAGAGYT
TRBV6-2/TRBV6-3	NA	ASKGVNTKAAGELF
TRBV7-9	NA	ASIPDRVGEKLF
TRBV3-1	few	ASSPTGDGYT
TRBV7-9	NA	ASSLAQGIQETQY